These T cell receptor beta chains were read from a single sample in a study of TIL therapy for anti-PD-1-resistant metastatic lung cancer. Only in-frame clones appear in the TCRdb table, and some are missing; sequencing was by immunoSEQ multiplex PCR. Of more than 9,500 clones listed, 50% to 75% are singletons. The sample in question was tumor tissue, obtained at baseline. These receptors all stem from a person between 30 and 80 years old with non-small cell lung cancer. Each CDR3 is given with its conserved first and last residue. A D gene is named only where the DNA matches it firmly. The size of a clone is reported for some rows only, either as once, few or many, or as a class for expanded clones.

j_call: TRBJ1-2; d_call: -; clone_size: -; v_call: TRBV5-3; cdr3_aa: CARSLFDTPGSYGYTF; cdr3_nt: TGTGCCAGAAGCTTGTTTGACACCCCAGGATCCTATGGCTACACCTTC
j_call: TRBJ1-6; d_call: -; clone_size: -; v_call: TRBV10-3; cdr3_aa: CAISEADSPVSPLHF; cdr3_nt: TGTGCCATCAGTGAAGCGGACAGCCCCGTGAGTCCCCTCCACTTT
j_call: TRBJ1-2; d_call: -; clone_size: -; v_call: TRBV4-1; cdr3_aa: CASSQEATVNFYGYTF; cdr3_nt: TGCGCCAGCAGCCAAGAAGCGACGGTGAACTTTTATGGCTACACCTTC
j_call: TRBJ1-4; d_call: -; clone_size: -; v_call: TRBV2; cdr3_aa: CASRVQGLPNEKLFF; cdr3_nt: TGTGCCAGCAGGGTCCAGGGATTGCCTAATGAAAAACTGTTTTTT
j_call: TRBJ1-1; d_call: -; clone_size: -; v_call: TRBV9; cdr3_aa: CASSVGRGGYTEAFF; cdr3_nt: TGTGCCAGCAGCGTAGGGAGGGGAGGGTACACTGAAGCTTTCTTT
j_call: TRBJ2-6; d_call: -; clone_size: -; v_call: TRBV2; cdr3_aa: CASSESSGGANVLTF; cdr3_nt: TGTGCCAGCAGTGAAAGTTCGGGGGGGGCCAACGTCCTGACTTTC
j_call: TRBJ2-7; d_call: -; clone_size: few; v_call: TRBV10-1; cdr3_aa: CASSESGSTCHEQYF; cdr3_nt: TGCGCCAGCAGTGAGTCGGGCAGCACCTGCCACGAGCAGTACTTC
j_call: TRBJ2-3; d_call: -; clone_size: -; v_call: TRBV5-1; cdr3_aa: CASSRRGLWTQYF; cdr3_nt: TGCGCCAGCAGCCGCCGGGGGCTTTGGACGCAGTATTTT
j_call: TRBJ2-3; d_call: TRBD2; clone_size: -; v_call: TRBV2; cdr3_aa: CASSVTSGGDTQYF; cdr3_nt: TGTGCCAGCAGTGTGACTAGCGGGGGGGATACGCAGTATTTT
j_call: TRBJ2-5; d_call: -; clone_size: -; v_call: TRBV11-2; cdr3_aa: CASSLRRSQPQETQYF; cdr3_nt: TGTGCCAGCAGCCTCCGGCGGTCACAGCCCCAAGAGACCCAGTACTTC
j_call: TRBJ2-7; d_call: TRBD1; clone_size: once; v_call: TRBV19; cdr3_aa: CASSISTGGAGEQYF; cdr3_nt: TGTGCCAGTAGTATCTCGACAGGGGGCGCGGGCGAGCAGTACTTC
j_call: TRBJ1-5; d_call: TRBD1; clone_size: -; v_call: TRBV7-2; cdr3_aa: CASSGQGLNQPQHF; cdr3_nt: TGTGCCAGCAGCGGACAGGGGTTGAATCAGCCCCAGCATTTT
j_call: TRBJ1-3; d_call: -; clone_size: -; v_call: TRBV11-2; cdr3_aa: CASTNSGTSSGNTIYF; cdr3_nt: TGTGCCAGCACCAACTCGGGCACCTCCTCTGGAAACACCATATATTTT
j_call: TRBJ2-7; d_call: -; clone_size: -; v_call: TRBV5-6; cdr3_aa: CASSLAKRADAGYEQYF; cdr3_nt: TGTGCCAGCAGCTTGGCCAAGAGGGCAGACGCAGGCTACGAGCAGTACTTC
j_call: TRBJ1-5; d_call: -; clone_size: -; v_call: TRBV10-2; cdr3_aa: CASSEFWQGYNQPQHF; cdr3_nt: TGCGCCAGCAGTGAGTTTTGGCAGGGCTATAATCAGCCCCAGCATTTT
j_call: TRBJ2-2; d_call: TRBD1; clone_size: -; v_call: TRBV5-1; cdr3_aa: CASSRTGGYSNTGELFF; cdr3_nt: TGCGCCAGCAGCCGGACAGGGGGTTACTCGAACACCGGGGAGCTGTTTTTT
j_call: TRBJ2-7; d_call: -; clone_size: -; v_call: TRBV18; cdr3_aa: CASSPRAGNSYEQYF; cdr3_nt: TGTGCCAGCTCACCAAGGGCAGGTAACTCCTACGAGCAGTACTTC
j_call: TRBJ2-7; d_call: -; clone_size: -; v_call: TRBV3-1/TRBV3-2; cdr3_aa: CASSQAENSGEQYF; cdr3_nt: TGTGCCAGCAGCCAAGCCGAAAACAGCGGCGAGCAGTACTTC
j_call: TRBJ1-2; d_call: -; clone_size: few; v_call: TRBV11-2; cdr3_aa: CASSFALTNYGYTF; cdr3_nt: TGTGCCAGCAGCTTCGCCCTTACTAACTATGGCTACACCTTC
j_call: TRBJ1-1; d_call: TRBD1; clone_size: few; v_call: TRBV11-2; cdr3_aa: CASTRTGNTEAFF; cdr3_nt: TGTGCCAGCACCAGGACAGGGAACACTGAAGCTTTCTTT
j_call: TRBJ2-4; d_call: TRBD2; clone_size: -; v_call: TRBV9; cdr3_aa: CASSAAPAGTKNIQYF; cdr3_nt: TGTGCCAGCAGCGCCGCCCCAGCGGGGACCAAAAACATTCAGTACTTC
j_call: TRBJ1-1; d_call: TRBD1; clone_size: -; v_call: TRBV2; cdr3_aa: CASRLTGANTEAFF; cdr3_nt: TGTGCCAGCAGGCTAACAGGGGCTAACACTGAAGCTTTCTTT
j_call: TRBJ2-3; d_call: TRBD2; clone_size: -; v_call: TRBV7-9; cdr3_aa: CASSLVGTNYLYTDTQYF; cdr3_nt: TGTGCCAGCAGCTTGGTCGGGACTAACTATCTTTACACAGATACGCAGTATTTT
j_call: TRBJ1-1; d_call: -; clone_size: -; v_call: TRBV10-2; cdr3_aa: CASGLTASNTEAFF; cdr3_nt: TGCGCCAGCGGCCTGACAGCTTCCAACACTGAAGCTTTCTTT
j_call: TRBJ1-1; d_call: -; clone_size: few; v_call: TRBV10-1; cdr3_aa: CASSGGSATEAFF; cdr3_nt: TGCGCCAGTTCCGGAGGTAGTGCGACTGAAGCTTTCTTT
j_call: TRBJ1-1; d_call: -; clone_size: -; v_call: TRBV5-6; cdr3_aa: CASSRAHRAGGAFF; cdr3_nt: TGTGCCAGCAGCCGCGCACACAGGGCGGGGGGGGCTTTCTTT
j_call: TRBJ2-1; d_call: TRBD2; clone_size: few; v_call: TRBV6-6; cdr3_aa: CASTQAGSGNEQFF; cdr3_nt: TGTGCCAGCACCCAAGCGGGGTCGGGGAATGAGCAGTTCTTC
j_call: TRBJ2-3; d_call: -; clone_size: -; v_call: TRBV7-2; cdr3_aa: CASSFTGGGRGAQYF; cdr3_nt: TGTGCCAGCAGCTTCACAGGGGGAGGGAGAGGTGCGCAGTATTTT
j_call: TRBJ1-1; d_call: -; clone_size: -; v_call: TRBV19; cdr3_aa: CASSIQAANTEAFF; cdr3_nt: TGTGCCAGTAGTATACAGGCGGCGAACACTGAAGCTTTCTTT
j_call: TRBJ1-6; d_call: TRBD1; clone_size: few; v_call: TRBV30; cdr3_aa: CAWSVQGESPLHF; cdr3_nt: TGTGCCTGGAGTGTACAGGGGGAGTCACCCCTCCACTTT
j_call: TRBJ2-3; d_call: -; clone_size: -; v_call: TRBV2; cdr3_aa: CASSPGNPPTQYF; cdr3_nt: TGTGCCAGCAGCCCCGGAAACCCGCCTACGCAGTATTTT
j_call: TRBJ1-1; d_call: -; clone_size: -; v_call: TRBV30; cdr3_aa: CAWSVSQDTEAFF; cdr3_nt: TGTGCCTGGAGTGTAAGCCAGGACACTGAAGCTTTCTTT
j_call: TRBJ2-5; d_call: -; clone_size: -; v_call: TRBV5-4; cdr3_aa: CASSLGVQETQYF; cdr3_nt: TGTGCCAGCAGCTTGGGCGTTCAAGAGACCCAGTACTTC
j_call: TRBJ1-1; d_call: TRBD1; clone_size: few; v_call: TRBV5-1; cdr3_aa: CASSLAQGGTEAFF; cdr3_nt: TGCGCCAGCAGCTTGGCCCAGGGGGGCACTGAAGCTTTCTTT
j_call: TRBJ2-5; d_call: -; clone_size: medium-sized; v_call: TRBV19; cdr3_aa: CASSAYKDKQETQYF; cdr3_nt: TGTGCCAGTAGTGCCTACAAGGATAAGCAAGAGACCCAGTACTTC
j_call: TRBJ2-7; d_call: TRBD2; clone_size: few; v_call: TRBV2; cdr3_aa: CASILGLAGGYEQYF; cdr3_nt: TGTGCCAGCATCCTGGGACTAGCGGGTGGTTACGAGCAGTACTTC
j_call: TRBJ1-5; d_call: TRBD1; clone_size: -; v_call: TRBV27; cdr3_aa: CASSQQGGRGQPQHF; cdr3_nt: TGTGCCAGCAGTCAACAGGGGGGACGAGGTCAGCCCCAGCATTTT
j_call: TRBJ2-5; d_call: -; clone_size: -; v_call: TRBV6-5; cdr3_aa: CASKPSRPGETQYF; cdr3_nt: TGTGCCAGCAAGCCCTCCAGGCCTGGCGAGACCCAGTACTTC
j_call: TRBJ2-1; d_call: TRBD2; clone_size: -; v_call: TRBV27; cdr3_aa: CASSLSRGGAGNEQFF; cdr3_nt: TGTGCCAGCAGTTTATCTCGCGGGGGGGCTGGCAATGAGCAGTTCTTC
j_call: TRBJ1-3; d_call: -; clone_size: -; v_call: TRBV5-6; cdr3_aa: CASSFAVRSGNTIYF; cdr3_nt: TGTGCCAGCAGCTTCGCGGTTCGCTCTGGAAACACCATATATTTT
j_call: TRBJ2-7; d_call: -; clone_size: -; v_call: TRBV5-5; cdr3_aa: CASSSPNVASYEQYF; cdr3_nt: TGTGCCAGCAGCTCGCCTAACGTGGCCTCCTACGAGCAGTACTTC
j_call: TRBJ2-1; d_call: TRBD1; clone_size: medium-sized; v_call: TRBV28; cdr3_aa: CASNTPSGGPYNEQFF; cdr3_nt: TGTGCCAGCAATACGCCTTCAGGGGGCCCCTACAATGAGCAGTTCTTC
j_call: TRBJ2-1; d_call: -; clone_size: few; v_call: TRBV3-1/TRBV3-2; cdr3_aa: CASSQDSQVFDEQFF; cdr3_nt: TGTGCCAGCAGCCAAGACTCACAGGTTTTCGATGAGCAGTTCTTC
j_call: TRBJ1-4; d_call: TRBD1; clone_size: few; v_call: TRBV18; cdr3_aa: CASSPRTGYQNEKLFF; cdr3_nt: TGTGCCAGCTCACCTCGGACAGGATACCAAAATGAAAAACTGTTTTTT
j_call: TRBJ2-1; d_call: TRBD2; clone_size: -; v_call: TRBV7-3; cdr3_aa: CASSPPGSGRANEQFF; cdr3_nt: TGTGCCAGCAGCCCCCCGGGGAGCGGGAGGGCCAATGAGCAGTTCTTC
j_call: TRBJ1-4; d_call: -; clone_size: -; v_call: TRBV5-1; cdr3_aa: CASSFNRAGEKLFF; cdr3_nt: TGCGCCAGCAGCTTCAACAGGGCGGGTGAAAAACTGTTTTTT
j_call: TRBJ1-1; d_call: -; clone_size: -; v_call: TRBV7-2; cdr3_aa: CASSLVGLNTEAFF; cdr3_nt: TGTGCCAGCAGCTTAGTCGGGCTAAACACTGAAGCTTTCTTT
j_call: TRBJ2-1; d_call: -; clone_size: -; v_call: TRBV15; cdr3_aa: CATSRDFYNEQFF; cdr3_nt: TGTGCCACCAGCAGGGACTTCTACAATGAGCAGTTCTTC